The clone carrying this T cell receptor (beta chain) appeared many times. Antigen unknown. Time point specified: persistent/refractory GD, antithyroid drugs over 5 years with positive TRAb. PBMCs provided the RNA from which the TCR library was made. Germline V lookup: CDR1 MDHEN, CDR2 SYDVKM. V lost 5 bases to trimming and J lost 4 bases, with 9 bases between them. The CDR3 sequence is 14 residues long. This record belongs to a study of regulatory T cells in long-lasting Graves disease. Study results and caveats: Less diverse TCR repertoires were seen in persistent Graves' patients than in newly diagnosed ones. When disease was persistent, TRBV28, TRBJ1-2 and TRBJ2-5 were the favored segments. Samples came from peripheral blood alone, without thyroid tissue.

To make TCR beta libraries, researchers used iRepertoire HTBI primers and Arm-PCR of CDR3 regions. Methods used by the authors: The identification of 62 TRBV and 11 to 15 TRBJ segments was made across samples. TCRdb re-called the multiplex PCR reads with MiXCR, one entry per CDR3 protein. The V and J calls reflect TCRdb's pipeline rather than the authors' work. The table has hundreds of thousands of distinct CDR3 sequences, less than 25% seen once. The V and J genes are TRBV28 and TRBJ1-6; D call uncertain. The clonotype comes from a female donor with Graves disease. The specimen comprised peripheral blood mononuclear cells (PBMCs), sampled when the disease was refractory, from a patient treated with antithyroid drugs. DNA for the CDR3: TGTGCCAGCAGTACAAACCATTATAATTCACCCCTCCACTTT. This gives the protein CASSTNHYNSPLHF.